A selection of T cell receptor beta chains follows, all from one sample in a study of CD8+ T cells in alopecia areata. Produced via immunoSEQ multiplex PCR; TCRdb's table is partial and in-frame only. The sample includes tens of thousands of clones, 51% seen only once; the top ten take roughly 6%. Sequencing input: NKG2D-high CD8+ T cells sorted from blood. These receptors all stem from a human donor with alopecia areata. CDR3s include the opening cysteine and the closing phenylalanine or tryptophan. Each record gives: CDR3 protein, V gene, J gene.

cdr3_aa: CASSLRGGHEKLFF
v_call: TRBV6-5
j_call: TRBJ1-4

cdr3_aa: CSVEGSNYEQYF
v_call: TRBV29-1
j_call: TRBJ2-7

cdr3_aa: CASRPGQGNEQFF
v_call: TRBV6-6
j_call: TRBJ2-1

cdr3_aa: CASRGAPGYTF
v_call: TRBV2
j_call: TRBJ1-2

cdr3_aa: CASTVGEGGELFF
v_call: TRBV28
j_call: TRBJ2-2

cdr3_aa: CASSGTGELFF
v_call: TRBV6-6
j_call: TRBJ2-2

cdr3_aa: CASSIGTITGELFF
v_call: TRBV27
j_call: TRBJ2-2

cdr3_aa: CAVIVGGGDEKLFF
v_call: TRBV7-9
j_call: TRBJ1-4

cdr3_aa: CASSQGEAETQYF
v_call: TRBV4-1
j_call: TRBJ2-5

cdr3_aa: CASSNLLGVNYGYTF
v_call: TRBV6-5
j_call: TRBJ1-2

cdr3_aa: CASSFAGEGQPQHF
v_call: TRBV28
j_call: TRBJ1-5

cdr3_aa: CASSLIGVGGPDTQYF
v_call: TRBV7-9
j_call: TRBJ2-3

cdr3_aa: CSVEVSEAGVSDTQYF
v_call: TRBV29-1
j_call: TRBJ2-3

cdr3_aa: CSVQWESEQYF
v_call: TRBV29-1
j_call: TRBJ2-7

cdr3_aa: CASSPGGTYGYTF
v_call: TRBV28
j_call: TRBJ1-2

cdr3_aa: CSVAPDYADTQYF
v_call: TRBV29-1
j_call: TRBJ2-3

cdr3_aa: CASSLAEDNEQFF
v_call: TRBV27
j_call: TRBJ2-1

cdr3_aa: CASSPDQGDTEAFF
v_call: TRBV4-3
j_call: TRBJ1-1

cdr3_aa: CASSLSGGGSDTQYF
v_call: TRBV11-2
j_call: TRBJ2-3

cdr3_aa: CASSLEVETYEQYF
v_call: TRBV7-2
j_call: TRBJ2-7

cdr3_aa: CASSTTSGGLFEQFF
v_call: TRBV27
j_call: TRBJ2-1

cdr3_aa: CSVEGGLAGGSRTYNEQFF
v_call: TRBV29-1
j_call: TRBJ2-1

cdr3_aa: CASSLDPDTQETQYF
v_call: TRBV18
j_call: TRBJ2-5

cdr3_aa: CSVRSAQAYEQYF
v_call: TRBV29-1
j_call: TRBJ2-7

cdr3_aa: CASSLGGSGTQYF
v_call: TRBV13
j_call: TRBJ2-5

cdr3_aa: CSARTSGSNTGELFF
v_call: TRBV29-1
j_call: TRBJ2-2

cdr3_aa: CASSPGGTATEAFF
v_call: TRBV4-1
j_call: TRBJ1-1

cdr3_aa: CASSLGLAEQYF
v_call: TRBV11-2
j_call: TRBJ2-7

cdr3_aa: CASRSSGTYEQYF
v_call: TRBV28
j_call: TRBJ2-7

cdr3_aa: CATQGTDYGYTF
v_call: TRBV6-5
j_call: TRBJ1-2

cdr3_aa: CSVEDGTDQETQYF
v_call: TRBV29-1
j_call: TRBJ2-5

cdr3_aa: CASSPDGNSNQPQHF
v_call: TRBV5-1
j_call: TRBJ1-5

cdr3_aa: CASSSMYRGDNEQFF
v_call: TRBV19
j_call: TRBJ2-1

cdr3_aa: CASSMELQETQYF
v_call: TRBV11-2
j_call: TRBJ2-5

cdr3_aa: CASSSNNEQFF
v_call: TRBV28
j_call: TRBJ2-1

cdr3_aa: CASGQIYF
v_call: TRBV23-1
j_call: TRBJ1-3

cdr3_aa: CASSLGSSYEQYF
v_call: TRBV13
j_call: TRBJ2-7

cdr3_aa: CASSKDPVGVKSTEAFF
v_call: TRBV21-1
j_call: TRBJ1-1

cdr3_aa: CASSLTTGGEKLFF
v_call: TRBV7-9
j_call: TRBJ1-4

cdr3_aa: CASITLTRHTDTQYF
v_call: TRBV2
j_call: TRBJ2-3

cdr3_aa: CAWSVWQVESPLHF
v_call: TRBV30
j_call: TRBJ1-6

cdr3_aa: CASSFSNEQFF
v_call: TRBV5-6
j_call: TRBJ2-1

cdr3_aa: CASSQEVRGSETQYF
v_call: TRBV14
j_call: TRBJ2-5

cdr3_aa: CASRASTGFHPGETQYF
v_call: TRBV11-2
j_call: TRBJ2-5

cdr3_aa: CASSRQGEGFYEQYF
v_call: TRBV5-6
j_call: TRBJ2-7

cdr3_aa: CSVGGTDPYEQYF
v_call: TRBV29-1
j_call: TRBJ2-7

cdr3_aa: CSVESDRTGDEQYF
v_call: TRBV29-1
j_call: TRBJ2-7

cdr3_aa: CASRGQGANEQFF
v_call: TRBV5-1
j_call: TRBJ2-1

cdr3_aa: CSVVQTEYGYTF
v_call: TRBV29-1
j_call: TRBJ1-2

cdr3_aa: CASSLSKYPGYGYTF
v_call: TRBV27
j_call: TRBJ1-2

cdr3_aa: CASSGPGSSWVNEQFF
v_call: TRBV5-6
j_call: TRBJ2-1

cdr3_aa: CASSLGTHNTEAFF
v_call: TRBV4-1
j_call: TRBJ1-1

cdr3_aa: CASSPGETQYF
v_call: TRBV5-1
j_call: TRBJ2-5

cdr3_aa: CSVSGLALETQYF
v_call: TRBV29-1
j_call: TRBJ2-5

cdr3_aa: CASSYSTLGTDTQYF
v_call: TRBV6-5
j_call: TRBJ2-3

cdr3_aa: CASDGLRGAEAFF
v_call: TRBV2
j_call: TRBJ1-1

cdr3_aa: CASSLTPGYYGYTF
v_call: TRBV27
j_call: TRBJ1-2

cdr3_aa: CATSRDRTGEQYF
v_call: TRBV15
j_call: TRBJ2-7